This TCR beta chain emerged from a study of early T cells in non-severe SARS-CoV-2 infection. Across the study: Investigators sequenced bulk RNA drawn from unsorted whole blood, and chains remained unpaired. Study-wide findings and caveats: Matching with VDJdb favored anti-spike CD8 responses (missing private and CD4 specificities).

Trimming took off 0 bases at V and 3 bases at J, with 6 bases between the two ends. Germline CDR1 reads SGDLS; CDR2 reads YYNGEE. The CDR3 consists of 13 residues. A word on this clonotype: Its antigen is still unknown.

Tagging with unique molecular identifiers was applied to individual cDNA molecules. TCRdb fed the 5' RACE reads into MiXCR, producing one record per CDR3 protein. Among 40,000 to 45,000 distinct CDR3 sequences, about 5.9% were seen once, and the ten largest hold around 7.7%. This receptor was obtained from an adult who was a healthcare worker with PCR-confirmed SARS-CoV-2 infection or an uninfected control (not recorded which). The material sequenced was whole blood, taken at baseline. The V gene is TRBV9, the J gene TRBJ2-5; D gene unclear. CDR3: CASSVGGEETQYF. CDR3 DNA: TGTGCCAGCAGCGTAGGTGGGGAAGAGACCCAGTACTTC.